This T cell receptor (beta chain) emerged from a study of cytomegalovirus exposure and HLA in healthy donors. As for the study in general: For the roughly 400 genotyped donors, 81% fell within the Caucasian-associated ancestry cluster.

This CDR3 comprises 16 residues. From germline, CDR1 is LNHDA and CDR2 SQIVND (reference sequence). Losses at the gene ends were 5 bases for V and 1 base for J; bases not matched to a gene: 5. Whole-study findings and limits: Cytomegalovirus-associated status was assigned to around 160 TCR beta chains. In an earlier analysis, in 540 or so donors, most V segments appeared productive either ~87% or ~30% of the time. The study carried out a later analysis of TCR beta sequences. It associated approximately 15,000 of them with specific HLA alleles at a false discovery rate of 0.05.

The PCR made use of 60 Vbeta and 13 Jbeta primers. Some clones are missing from TCRdb's copy, which holds only in-frame ones; the method was immunoSEQ multiplex PCR. The data show roughly 170,000 clones, around four fifths seen once. Notes on this clone: No antigen is known for it.

This chain links TRBV19 with TRBJ1-5, with 10 bases lining up with TRBD1. The sequence came from a woman in her 30s in good health and CMV-seropositive. Sequencing used PBMCs. This CDR3 reads CASSGTGVESNQPQHF. CDR3 DNA sequence: TGTGCCAGTAGTGGGACAGGGGTCGAAAGCAATCAGCCCCAGCATTTT.